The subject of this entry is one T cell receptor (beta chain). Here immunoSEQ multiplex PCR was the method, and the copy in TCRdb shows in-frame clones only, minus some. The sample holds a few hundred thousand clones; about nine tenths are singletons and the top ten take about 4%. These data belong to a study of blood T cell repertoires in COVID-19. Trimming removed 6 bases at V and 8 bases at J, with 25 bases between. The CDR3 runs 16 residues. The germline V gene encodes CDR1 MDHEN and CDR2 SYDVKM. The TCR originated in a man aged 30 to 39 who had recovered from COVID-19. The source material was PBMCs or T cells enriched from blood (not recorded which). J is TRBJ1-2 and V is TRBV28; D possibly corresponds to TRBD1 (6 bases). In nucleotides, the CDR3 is TGTGCCAGCAGAGTTGGGGGGGACACAGGGAAGGGCGGCTACACCTTC. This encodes CASRVGGDTGKGGYTF.